This paragraph covers one TCR beta chain sequence. Its antigen is unknown. The V segment lost 8 bases and the J segment 8 bases; nucleotides outside the gene matches: 10. CDR3 size: 14 residues. From germline, CDR1 is MNHEY and CDR2 SVGAGI. The data were obtained in a study of T cells in Graves' hyperthyroidism and ophthalmopathy. Whole-study findings and limits: Median prediction lead before ophthalmopathy onset was 6 to 8 months with the model.

Graves' hyperthyroidism without ophthalmopathy progression within 18 months was termed stable. Based on clinical symptoms, serum thyroxine and TRAb, thyroid ultrasound and orbital computed tomography, diagnoses were reached. TCR beta CDR3 regions were amplified from RNA transcripts. Carried out on the TCR CDR3, a first-round RT-PCR used the HTBI primer set. One entry per CDR3 protein, called by TCRdb with MiXCR from the multiplex PCR reads. The repertoire holds 530,000 or so distinct CDR3 sequences, around 45% seen once, with approximately 8.4% in the top ten. Sequencing was done on a sample of peripheral blood or thyroid tissue (not recorded which). The rearrangement uses TRBV6-5 and TRBJ2-1; TRBD1 matches at 9 bases. This receptor was identified in a woman aged 18 to 35 with Graves' hyperthyroidism. CDR3 region: CASGTGRGNDEQFF. For the CDR3, the DNA is TGTGCCAGCGGGACAGGGCGGGGGAACGATGAGCAGTTCTTC.